Listed below are T cell receptor beta chains from one sample, sequenced in a study of PD-1 blockade in mismatch repair-deficient tumors. Measured with immunoSEQ multiplex PCR; TCRdb has only the in-frame clones, and not every one. The data hold some 26,000 clones, with 83% observed a single time. This specimen was peripheral blood, taken 12 weeks after starting pembrolizumab. The receptors here all came from an adult with mismatch repair-deficient cancer. CDR3s include the opening cysteine and the closing phenylalanine or tryptophan. Fields, in order: clone size, D gene, V gene, J gene, CDR3 DNA, CDR3 protein. A D gene is named only where the DNA matches it firmly. The size field is filled for only some rows; it gives once, few, many or a size class.

NA,NA,TRBV15,TRBJ1-2,TGTGCCACCAGCAGAGGTTTCCCTACGGACTATGGCTACACCTTC,CATSRGFPTDYGYTF
NA,NA,TRBV11-2,TRBJ2-2,TGTGCCAGCAGCAGAAGGGGGAACACCGGGGAGCTGTTTTTT,CASSRRGNTGELFF
NA,TRBD2,TRBV11-2,TRBJ2-1,TGTGCCAGCAGCCCAACCGGGACTAGCGGGAGAGGGGTGTTCTTC,CASSPTGTSGRGVFF
NA,NA,TRBV6-6,TRBJ1-3,TGTGCCAGCAGTTACAATCAGGGAACAGGAAACACCATATATTTT,CASSYNQGTGNTIYF
NA,TRBD1,TRBV5-1,TRBJ2-7,TGCGCCAGCAGCCCCGGGACAGGGGGCTACGAGCAGTACTTC,CASSPGTGGYEQYF
NA,NA,TRBV5-1,TRBJ1-1,TGCGCCAGCAGTTACGCGGTTGGGGGAGGGCGCACTGAAGCTTTCTTT,CASSYAVGGGRTEAFF
once,NA,TRBV30,TRBJ1-4,TGTGCCTGGAGTGAAGGGGGGGAAAAACTGTTTTTT,CAWSEGGEKLFF
few,TRBD2,TRBV19,TRBJ2-7,TGTGCCAGTAGATTAACTAGCGGGAGTGGTTACGAGCAGTACTTC,CASRLTSGSGYEQYF
NA,TRBD1,TRBV6-5,TRBJ1-2,TGTGCCAGCACCCCCGGGACAGGGGCCTATGGCTACACCTTC,CASTPGTGAYGYTF
NA,TRBD2,TRBV5-1,TRBJ2-1,TGCGCCAGCAGCTTGGAAACTAGCGGATACAATGAGCAGTTCTTC,CASSLETSGYNEQFF
NA,TRBD1,TRBV25-1,TRBJ2-7,TGTGCCAGCAGTGAGGGTAACAGGGGGTCCTACGAGCAGTACTTC,CASSEGNRGSYEQYF
NA,TRBD1,TRBV2,TRBJ2-7,TGTGCCAGCAAGAATGACAGGGTCGGATACGAGCAGTACTTC,CASKNDRVGYEQYF
NA,TRBD1,TRBV7-9,TRBJ2-7,TGTGCCAGCAGCCCCGGGACAGGGGCTGTCGAGCAGTACTTC,CASSPGTGAVEQYF
once,TRBD2,TRBV6-5,TRBJ2-1,TGTGCCAGCAGCCCCGGGACTAGCGGCGCCCTCCCGCAGTTCTTC,CASSPGTSGALPQFF
NA,TRBD2,TRBV11-3,TRBJ2-7,TGTGCCAGCAGCCGAGGGACTAGCGGGAGGGCCGAGGACTACGAGCAGTACTTC,CASSRGTSGRAEDYEQYF
NA,NA,TRBV28,TRBJ2-3,TGTGCCAGCAGTCCCCGACTACAGAAGTCAGATACGCAGTATTTT,CASSPRLQKSDTQYF
NA,NA,TRBV27,TRBJ2-3,TGTGCCAGCAGTTTGGGGCCCCGGGGGGATACGCAGTATTTT,CASSLGPRGDTQYF
NA,NA,TRBV7-9,TRBJ2-7,TGTGCCAGCAGCTTAGACAGCTCCTACGAGCAGTACTTC,CASSLDSSYEQYF
NA,NA,TRBV4-3,TRBJ2-3,TGCGCCAGCAGCCAAGTAGTTGGCGGGACTAGCACAGATACGCAGTATTTT,CASSQVVGGTSTDTQYF
NA,TRBD1,TRBV10-3,TRBJ2-1,TGTGCCATCAGTGAGTCCGGACAGGGGGCCTACAATGAGCAGTTCTTC,CAISESGQGAYNEQFF
NA,NA,TRBV5-1,TRBJ2-3,TGCGCCAGCAGCCCAGGACAGTTCTACAGCACAGATACGCAGTATTTT,CASSPGQFYSTDTQYF
NA,TRBD2,TRBV5-4,TRBJ2-4,TGTGCCAGCAGCCCCGACCTGGCTAGCGGGAGGCACATTCAGTACTTC,CASSPDLASGRHIQYF
NA,NA,TRBV2,TRBJ2-1,TGTGCCAGCAGGAGGGGATGGGAAGCTGGCTACAATGAGCAGTTCTTC,CASRRGWEAGYNEQFF
NA,NA,TRBV2,TRBJ2-1,TGTGCCAGCAGTGATTTAAGGGGTAGTGAGCAGTTCTTC,CASSDLRGSEQFF
NA,NA,TRBV7-7,TRBJ2-7,TGTGCTAGCAGCTTAATAGGGCTAGCCCAGGACTCCTACGAGCAGTACTTC,CASSLIGLAQDSYEQYF
NA,TRBD1,TRBV29-1,TRBJ2-1,TGCAGCGTTGAAAACAGGGGTTACGGTGAGCAGTTCTTC,CSVENRGYGEQFF
NA,TRBD2,TRBV7-8,TRBJ2-7,TGTGCCAGCAGCTTAACCCCTTTTAGCGGGAGGGGCTACGAGCAGTACTTC,CASSLTPFSGRGYEQYF
once,NA,TRBV4-2,TRBJ2-2,TGTGCCAGCAGCTCGGAGGGTCCCGGGGAGCTGTTTTTT,CASSSEGPGELFF
NA,NA,TRBV6-1,TRBJ2-5,TGTGCCAGCAGTGAAGACGGTCTGGCGGGACAACAAGAGACCCAGTACTTC,CASSEDGLAGQQETQYF
once,TRBD1,TRBV5-1,TRBJ2-1,TGCGCCAGCAGCTTGAGCCCGAGGTCTACAGGGGGAGATTACAATGAGCAGTTCTTC,CASSLSPRSTGGDYNEQFF
NA,NA,TRBV6-1,TRBJ1-3,TGTGCCAGCAGTACCTCTGGAAACACCATATATTTT,CASSTSGNTIYF
NA,NA,TRBV7-6,TRBJ2-7,TGTGCCAGCAGCTTACCGACAGGAGTTTATTACGAGCAGTACTTC,CASSLPTGVYYEQYF
NA,NA,TRBV7-2,TRBJ2-3,TGTGCCAGCAGCTTAGGACTAGGATACGGTACAGATACGCAGTATTTT,CASSLGLGYGTDTQYF
few,NA,TRBV7-9,TRBJ1-1,TGTGCCAGCAGCCCAAGGGGAGAGGAAGCTTTCTTT,CASSPRGEEAFF
NA,NA,TRBV11-2,TRBJ2-2,TGTGCCAGCAGCTTTCGGGTCAGGAACACCGGGGAGCTGTTTTTT,CASSFRVRNTGELFF
NA,NA,TRBV30,TRBJ2-7,TGTGCCTGGAGTGCCGTCGAGGGGACCTCCTACGAGCAGTACTTC,CAWSAVEGTSYEQYF
NA,TRBD2,TRBV28,TRBJ2-7,TGTGCCAGCAGCGATTATAGCGGGTGGACGGGCGAGCAGTACTTC,CASSDYSGWTGEQYF
once,NA,TRBV7-9,TRBJ2-1,TGTGCCAGCAGCTTAGCTCCGACAGAGGATTACAATGAGCAGTTCTTC,CASSLAPTEDYNEQFF
NA,NA,TRBV6-1,TRBJ2-6,TGTGCCAGCAGTGAACAGGGGTACTCTGGGGCCAACGTCCTGACTTTC,CASSEQGYSGANVLTF
once,NA,TRBV7-9,TRBJ1-1,TGTGCCAGCAGCTCGCGGAGGACAAAAATGAACACTGAAGCTTTCTTT,CASSSRRTKMNTEAFF
NA,TRBD2,TRBV5-8,TRBJ2-3,TGTGCCAGCAGCTTGGGACTAGCGGACACATACCTCACAGATACGCAGTATTTT,CASSLGLADTYLTDTQYF
NA,NA,TRBV29-1,TRBJ2-2,TGCAGCGTTGACACTCGGGACACCTTCAGGGGGGAGCTGTTTTTT,CSVDTRDTFRGELFF
NA,NA,TRBV6-5,TRBJ1-4,TGTGCCAGCAGTTACTCGATTGGCCAGAGGGAGAAACTGTTTTTT,CASSYSIGQREKLFF
NA,TRBD2,TRBV28,TRBJ2-1,TGTGCCAGCAGTTACACCGGGACCGAGAGCGGACTAGCGGGAGGGAGTGAGCAGTTCTTC,CASSYTGTESGLAGGSEQFF
NA,NA,TRBV21-1,TRBJ2-3,TGTGCCAGCAGCAAAAGGAACGCGGGAGGGCGTATTGGGGGCACAGATACGCAGTATTTT,CASSKRNAGGRIGGTDTQYF
NA,NA,TRBV19,TRBJ1-1,TGTGCCAGTAGTATTCGAGGGGATGGAGCTGAAGCTTTCTTT,CASSIRGDGAEAFF
NA,TRBD2,TRBV5-6,TRBJ2-1,TGTGCCAGCAGATGGGGGACTAGCAGTTACAATGAGCAGTTCTTC,CASRWGTSSYNEQFF
NA,NA,TRBV7-2,TRBJ2-5,TGTGCCAGCAGCCTGGACAGACAAGAGACCCAGTACTTC,CASSLDRQETQYF
NA,NA,TRBV5-1,TRBJ2-7,TGCGCCAGCAGCGGAGAGCCGTCTAGCCCCTACGAGCAGTACTTC,CASSGEPSSPYEQYF
NA,TRBD1,TRBV29-1,TRBJ2-4,TGCAGCGTTGAAGAGAAGGACCGGGACAGGGAAACCCGAGCCAAAAACATTCAGTACTTC,CSVEEKDRDRETRAKNIQYF
NA,NA,TRBV12-5,TRBJ2-2,TGTGCTAGTGGTTTGGTATTTGGGGACACCGGGGAGCTGTTTTTT,CASGLVFGDTGELFF
NA,NA,TRBV9,TRBJ2-6,TGTGCCAGCAGCGTAGAGGTCTCTGGGGCCAACGTCCTGACTTTC,CASSVEVSGANVLTF
NA,NA,TRBV4-3,TRBJ1-4,TGCGCCAGCAGCCAAGAGGCGGGGCCAACTAATGAAAAACTGTTTTTT,CASSQEAGPTNEKLFF
NA,TRBD1,TRBV5-1,TRBJ2-7,TGCGCCAGCAGCTTGGTAGGGGGCTGGACTTACGAGCAGTACTTC,CASSLVGGWTYEQYF
NA,TRBD2,TRBV29-1,TRBJ2-2,TGCAGCGGGGGGACCGGACTAGCGGGAGCCGGGGAGCTGTTTTTT,CSGGTGLAGAGELFF